The 29 T cell receptor beta chains below all came from one sample that was sequenced in a study of beta chain features in type 1 diabetes (dated by TCRdb to the late 2010s). Receptor amplification or capture employed the immunoSEQ multiplex PCR assay. The entire amount of isolated RNA was reverse transcribed using the High Capacity cDNA Reverse Transcription Kit, so the sequenced TCRB transcripts were expressed ones. The table comes from immuneACCESS by way of TCRdb, which keeps in-frame sequences with V and J called. Part of the clones is missing from these tables; in studies checked, under half for an unresolved V gene and the rest for unknown reasons. The sample contains fewer than 250,000 clones, roughly 15% of them found a single time. More than 0.02% of the sample rests with the top ten. The sample comprised naive CD4+ T cells from blood. This sample's cell subset or site label indicates: true naive CD4+ T cells. The origin of the receptors is a middle-aged woman in good health.

The rearrangement links TRBV5-1 to TRBJ2-3; 10 positions match TRBD1. V shed 4 bases, J shed 5 bases, and the junction held 7 bases outside the gene matches. CDR1 is SGHRS, CDR2 YFSETQ, per germline. The CDR3 is 15 residues long. The CDR3 nucleotides read TGCGCCAGCAGCGTCCGGGACAGGGGTAGAGATACGCAGTATTTT. Protein: CASSVRDRGRDTQYF.

This clone was recorded many times. V usage is TRBV7-2 and J usage is TRBJ2-3, with D perhaps TRBD2 (5 bases). Germline V gene sequence: CDR1 SGHTA, CDR2 FQGNSA. There are 15 residues in the CDR3. Trimming left V 0 bases short and J 2 bases short, with 9 bases between. The CDR3 DNA reads TGTGCCAGCAGCTTAGCGCCAGCGGCCACAGATACGCAGTATTTT. It translates to CASSLAPAATDTQYF.

The chain recombines TRBV5-4 with TRBJ2-3; 9 nucleotides align to TRBD2. The germline V gene has CDR1 SGHNT and CDR2 YYREEE (reference sequence). V gave up 4 bases and J gave up 4 bases; unmatched junction bases: 7. There are 15 residues in the CDR3. This CDR3 reads CASSTERGASDTQYF. In nucleotides, the CDR3 is TGTGCCAGCAGCACAGAGCGGGGGGCTTCAGATACGCAGTATTTT.

This clone came up many times. The chain employs TRBV29-1 and TRBJ2-1, with TRBD2 as a possible D gene (5 bases). Looked up from germline, CDR1 is SQVTM and CDR2 is ANQGSEA. V lost 1 base and J lost 10, with 5 bases in between. CDR3 length: 10 amino acids. CDR3 in DNA: TGCAGCGTTGAAGGAGGGGAGCAGTTCTTC. Its protein is CSVEGGEQFF.

This clone came up a few times. J is TRBJ2-1 and V is TRBV5-4; no definite D call. Germline CDR1 is SGHNT and CDR2 is YYREEE (reference sequence). Trimming shortened V by 4 bases and J by 2 bases, and 7 bases separated the two germline ends. The CDR3 runs to 13 residues. DNA of the CDR3: TGTGCCAGCAGCCCATCTACCTACAATGAGCAGTTCTTC. Residues: CASSPSTYNEQFF.

This clone appeared a few times. The V and J genes are TRBV5-1 and TRBJ1-6, with TRBD1 matching 8 bases. This CDR3 spans 14 amino acids. Per germline, CDR1 SGHRS and CDR2 YFSETQ. V lost 6 bases to trimming and J lost 5 bases; unmatched junction nucleotides: 4. CDR3 DNA: TGCGCCAGCAACGACAGGGGCAATAATTCACCCCTCCACTTT. Translated: CASNDRGNNSPLHF.

The rearrangement uses TRBV7-2 and TRBJ2-7; perhaps TRBD2 as D (6 bases). V dropped 6 bases and J dropped 6 bases, with 21 bases sitting between them. Germline V lookup: CDR1 SGHTA, CDR2 FQGNSA. The length of the CDR3 is 15 residues. CDR3 in amino acids: CASSRTTLPPVEQYF. CDR3 coding DNA: TGTGCCAGCAGTCGGACTACCCTACCCCCTGTCGAGCAGTACTTC.

Only a few counts were recorded for this clone. The chain employs TRBV18 and TRBJ2-2; 8 bases match TRBD1. The CDR3 runs 15 residues. CDR1 KGHSH and CDR2 LQKENI come from the germline V gene. The ends lost 6 bases at V and 8 bases at J; junction bases unmatched: 11. In DNA, the CDR3 is TGTGCCAGCTCTCCGAGACAGGGGATCACGGGGGAGCTGTTTTTT. Residues: CASSPRQGITGELFF. Variable domain in full (rest from reference TRBV18 and TRBJ2-2): NAGVMQNPRHLVRRRGQEARLRCSPMKGHSHVYWYRQLPEEGLKFMVYLQKENIIDESGMPKERFSAEFPKEGPSILRIQQVVRGDSAAYFCASSPRQGITGELFFGEGSRLTVL.

The chain recombines TRBV6-5 with TRBJ1-1, with D possibly being TRBD1 (6 bases). Germline V gene data show CDR1 as MNHEY and CDR2 as SVGAGI. The CDR3 has 13 residues. The V end was cut by 8 bases, the J end by 1 base, with 11 bases between. The CDR3 bases are TGTGCCAGCCGGGGGGCGGCGAACACTGAAGCTTTCTTT. Protein: CASRGAANTEAFF.

This clone was seen at least ten times. The rearrangement links TRBV23-1 to TRBJ2-7; D gene ambiguous. TRBV23-1 is classed as an ORF, of uncertain function. V shed 0 bases and J shed 0 bases, with 9 bases lying between them. The CDR3 length is 15 residues. The DNA for the CDR3 is TGCGCCAGCAGTCAATCGCGAAGTTTCTCCTACGAGCAGTACTTC. It is translated as CASSQSRSFSYEQYF.

The DNA of the CDR3 is TGTGCCAGCTCACCACCGGGACAGGGTGTTGATACGCAGTATTTT. This gives the protein CASSPPGQGVDTQYF. J is TRBJ2-3 and V is TRBV18; TRBD1 matches 9 bases. Germline CDR1 and CDR2: KGHSH and LQKENI. The CDR3 runs to 15 residues. The V segment lost 0 bases and the J segment 6 bases; nucleotides outside the gene matches: 4.

The chain employs TRBV4-3 and TRBJ2-2, with a possible D match to TRBD1 (5 bases). Trimming left V 4 bases short and J 4 bases short, with 16 bases between. CDR3 length: 16 amino acids. Per the germline V gene, CDR1 is LGHNA and CDR2 is YSLEER. Here the CDR3 DNA reads TGCGCCAGCAGCCTGGGCCCAGGGTTCGGCACCGGGGAGCTGTTTTTT. This codes for CASSLGPGFGTGELFF.

The CDR3 DNA reads TGTGCCAGCAGCTCCACAGAGAGCAATCAGCCCCAGCATTTT. It specifies CASSSTESNQPQHF. This sequence joins TRBV2 and TRBJ1-5; D not certain. The germline CDR1 and CDR2 sequences are SNHLY and FYNNEI. V gave up 6 bases and J gave up 1 base, with 10 bases separating them. CDR3 size: 14 residues.

Many counts were recorded for this clone. The genes are TRBV28 and TRBJ2-1; D gene ambiguous. CDR3 length: 12 residues. V lost 1 base to trimming and J lost 5 bases, with 3 bases between them. In germline, CDR1 is MDHEN, CDR2 SYDVKM. In DNA, the CDR3 is TGTGCCAGCAGTTTATTCAACAATGAGCAGTTCTTC. Encoded protein: CASSLFNNEQFF.

This clone was recorded a few times. The genes are TRBV7-2 and TRBJ2-3, with 9 bases lining up with TRBD1. Germline CDR1 is SGHTA and CDR2 is FQGNSA. Trimming removed 1 base from V and 4 bases from J; junction bases left unmatched: 3. The CDR3 runs 15 residues. DNA of the CDR3: TGTGCCAGCAGCTTAGGGGACAGGGTCGCAGATACGCAGTATTTT. It yields the protein CASSLGDRVADTQYF.

This clone has more than one count but fewer than ten. The rearrangement joins TRBV4-1 to TRBJ1-4; the match to TRBD1 covers 7 bases. This CDR3 is built from 13 residues. Germline loops: CDR1 MGHRA, CDR2 YSYEKL. V lost 10 bases, J lost 4 bases, and 6 bases stayed unmatched. CDR3 sequence reads: CATRGQRNEKLFF. The CDR3 DNA reads as TGCGCCACCCGGGGACAGCGTAATGAAAAACTGTTTTTT.

The rearrangement uses TRBV6-6 and TRBJ2-7; unclear D gene. CDR1 MNHNY and CDR2 SVGAGI come from the germline V gene (reference sequence). The germline V and J ends were trimmed by 11 bases and 0 bases, with 11 bases remaining between them. The CDR3 sequence is 12 residues long. CDR3 residues: CALGKSSYEQYF. For the CDR3, the DNA is TGTGCCCTAGGAAAGAGCTCCTACGAGCAGTACTTC.

The rearrangement joins TRBV4-1 to TRBJ2-1, with TRBD2 as a possible D gene (6 bases). There are 16 residues in the CDR3. Germline CDR1 reads MGHRA; CDR2 reads YSYEKL. The V end was cut by 1 base, the J end by 8 bases, with 18 bases between. The CDR3 sequence: CASSQGVGGRVYEQFF. Written as DNA, the CDR3 is TGCGCCAGCAGCCAAGGAGTGGGAGGCAGGGTCTATGAGCAGTTCTTC.

In this sample, this clone turned up once. The V call is TRBV5-1, the J call TRBJ2-1, with 10 bases that match TRBD2. Trimming removed 7 bases from V and 7 bases from J; junction bases left unmatched: 11. Germline CDR1 reads SGHRS; CDR2 reads YFSETQ. The CDR3 runs to 15 residues. As DNA, the CDR3 is TGCGCCAGCCTATCAAGCGGGGGGGCAACTAATGAGCAGTTCTTC. Translated, it gives CASLSSGGATNEQFF.

This clone was seen more than once but under ten times. The chain uses TRBV18 and TRBJ1-2; TRBD1 might be the D (5 bases). V dropped 6 bases and J dropped 8 bases, with 16 bases sitting between them. This CDR3 is 13 amino acids long. The germline gives CDR1 KGHSH, CDR2 LQKENI. The CDR3: CASSPGAGYGYTF. The CDR3 DNA sequence: TGTGCCAGCTCCCCTGGAGCAGGGTACGGCTACACCTTC. Combining the CDR3 with reference TRBV18 and TRBJ1-2 gives the whole variable domain NAGVMQNPRHLVRRRGQEARLRCSPMKGHSHVYWYRQLPEEGLKFMVYLQKENIIDESGMPKERFSAEFPKEGPSILRIQQVVRGDSAAYFCASSPGAGYGYTFGSGTRLTVV.

In this sample, this clone turned up a few times. In DNA, the CDR3 is TGTGCCAGCAGCCCCAGGTGGGAGAATGAAGCTTTCTTT. Its translation is CASSPRWENEAFF. The chain employs TRBV13 and TRBJ1-1; D is unclear. Per germline, CDR1 PRHDT and CDR2 FYEKMQ (reference sequence). The germline V and J ends were trimmed by 5 bases and 7 bases, with 14 bases remaining between them. This CDR3 is 13 amino acids long.

This clone was counted a few times. The V call is TRBV7-2, the J call TRBJ1-4; TRBD1 is a possible D gene (5 bases). Germline loops: CDR1 SGHTA, CDR2 FQGNSA. The CDR3 is 11 amino acids. Trimming left V 5 bases short and J 11 bases short, with 9 bases between. As DNA, the CDR3 is TGTGCCAGCAGCCCCGGGGGGAAACTGTTTTTT. Protein: CASSPGGKLFF.

A few counts support this clone. The identical CDR3 is also encoded by other nucleotide sequences in the sample. The rearrangement joins TRBV6-5 to TRBJ2-7; no clear D. CDR1 MNHEY and CDR2 SVGAGI come from the germline V gene. CDR3 length: 12 residues. V shed 0 bases and J shed 6 bases, with 6 bases lying between them. CDR3 loop: CASSYSRGEQYF. The CDR3 bases are TGTGCCAGCAGTTACTCTCGAGGCGAGCAGTACTTC.

The genes are TRBV27 and TRBJ2-7; D not certain. Looked up from germline, CDR1 is MNHEY and CDR2 is SMNVEV (reference sequence). This CDR3 has 15 residues. Trimming left V 2 bases short and J 5 bases short, with 16 bases between. In nucleotides, the CDR3 is TGTGCCAGCAGTTTAACGGCGGTCATTGACCACGAGCAGTACTTC. Translating it yields CASSLTAVIDHEQYF.

This clone was recorded a few times. CDR3: CASAIGGPETQYF. Written as DNA, the CDR3 is TGTGCCAGCGCCATCGGGGGGCCGGAGACCCAGTACTTC. The rearrangement uses TRBV7-2 and TRBJ2-5, with D maybe TRBD2 (7 bases). The CDR3 has 13 residues. The germline CDR1 and CDR2 sequences are SGHTA and FQGNSA. V shed 8 bases and J shed 5 bases, with 15 bases lying between them.

This chain links TRBV10-1 with TRBJ2-3; a possible D gene is TRBD1 (5 bases). CDR3 length: 17 amino acids. Between the trimmed V and J ends, which lost 8 bases and 0 bases, there was a span of 21 bases. In germline, CDR1 is WNHNN, CDR2 SYGVQD (reference sequence). CDR3 protein: CASQPGTGPASTDTQYF. In DNA, the CDR3 is TGCGCCAGCCAGCCCGGAACAGGCCCTGCTAGCACAGATACGCAGTATTTT.

This clone appeared a few times. The chain joins TRBV7-6 to TRBJ1-3; no reliable D call. V lost 1 base, J lost 0 bases, and 7 bases lay in between. This CDR3 comprises 15 residues. Germline lookup yields CDR1 SGHVS and CDR2 FNYEAQ. Here the CDR3 reads CASSLGEYSGNTIYF. The CDR3 bases are TGTGCCAGCAGCTTAGGGGAGTACTCTGGAAACACCATATATTTT.

This clone was detected only a few times. The CDR3 coding sequence is TGCGCCAGCAGTGACGGCGGGTACCAAGAGACCCAGTACTTC. Its protein is CASSDGGYQETQYF. The chain employs TRBV10-1 and TRBJ2-5; tentative D call: TRBD2 (5 bases). V was clipped by 3 bases and J by 0 bases, with 8 bases between them. Germline values: CDR1 WNHNN, CDR2 SYGVQD (reference sequence). The CDR3 has 14 amino acids.

As regards this clone: Within the sample, other DNA sequences also encode this same CDR3. V and J are TRBV11-2 and TRBJ2-5; 7 bases map to TRBD1. J was trimmed by 5 bases and V by 4 bases; bases with no gene match: 10. From germline, CDR1 is SGHAT and CDR2 FQNNGV. The CDR3 is 15 amino acids. The CDR3 here is CASSSRQGAMETQYF. The DNA of the CDR3 is TGTGCCAGCAGCTCGAGACAGGGAGCAATGGAGACCCAGTACTTC.